This TCR beta chain was observed in a study of shared clonotypes between healthy human individuals. Trimming took 3 bases from V and 8 from J, leaving 10 bases between them. The CDR3 length is 12 residues. Per germline, CDR1 SNHLY and CDR2 FYNNEI. Each PCR replicate from the sorted subsets contained around 0.2 ug DNA, which is tens of thousands of T cell genomes. Libraries were prepared by immunoSEQ multiplex PCR; TCRdb keeps only in-frame clonotypes and omits some of them. The sample records 1.5 million to 1.9 million clones, approximately 98% being singletons. The receptor was isolated from a man aged 25 to 40 in good health. Sequencing was done on a sample of naive CD4+ T cells sorted from blood. Noted subset: CD45RA+ positively selected. The V call is TRBV2, the J call TRBJ1-2; no firm D call. This CDR3 reads CASSDPFIGYTF. In DNA form, the CDR3 reads TGTGCCAGCAGTGACCCCTTCATCGGCTACACCTTC.